The T cell receptor (beta chain) under discussion was sequenced for a study of shared clonotypes between healthy human individuals. Every subset's genomic DNA went evenly onto several immunoSEQ plates. Profiled with immunoSEQ multiplex PCR; TCRdb holds only in-frame clones, not every one. The sample lists roughly 1,100,000 clones; more than 60% were seen once. This CDR3 is 13 amino acids long. The J segment lost 8 bases and the V segment lost 6 bases, leaving 10 bases of the junction unmatched. Germline V lookup: CDR1 MNHEY, CDR2 SMNVEV (reference sequence). The specimen sequenced was memory CD4+ T cells sorted from blood. Subset in this sample: CD45RA-negative fraction. The source of this sequence is a man between 18 and 29 years old in good health. This chain uses TRBV27 with TRBJ2-7; 7 bases fit TRBD2. CDR3 sequence (DNA): TGTGCCAGCAGAACCGGGACTAAAGGGAAGCAGTACTTC. Protein sequence: CASRTGTKGKQYF.